This T cell receptor (beta chain) appears in the sequencing data of a study of beta chain features in type 1 diabetes. Study-wide context: Across the samples, 90 million to 120 million sorted cells were examined in total. Study-level results: Within patients, naive, central memory and Treg TCRB repertoires seemed more similar than within healthy donors. The study found moderately but significantly shorter TCRB CDR3s in all four CD4+ subsets of Type 1 diabetes patients.

Blood was drawn once from each donor into heparinised tubes. The draws averaged approximately 120 mL. Each of the sorted populations had a purity greater than 98%. This CDR3 spans 14 amino acids. V shed 7 bases and J shed 5 bases, with 18 bases lying between them. CDR1 SNHLY and CDR2 FYNNEI come from the germline V gene. This clone has only a few counts. Its target is not known. Expressed TCRB transcripts were sequenced because the isolated RNA had all been reverse transcribed beforehand. Here immunoSEQ multiplex PCR was the method, and the copy in TCRdb shows in-frame clones only, minus some. The sample includes 600,000 to 700,000 clones, roughly 12% of them seen just once.

The specimen was naive CD4+ T cells from blood. V and J are TRBV2 and TRBJ2-7; perhaps TRBD2 as D (7 bases). The TCR originated in a man between 18 and 29 years old with type 1 diabetes. CDR3 nucleotide sequence: TGTGCCAGCATTAGAGGGGGAGGGATCAACGAGCAGTACTTC. Translating gives CASIRGGGINEQYF.